This is a list of T cell receptor beta chains from one sample in a study of T cell responses to AZD1222 COVID-19 vaccine. Sequenced by immunoSEQ multiplex PCR; TCRdb stores in-frame clones only, minus some. The table records 100,000 or so clones, around 87% of them present only once. The specimen comprised peripheral blood, sampled on day 0 of AZD1222 vaccination. Source of these receptors: an adult in good health. Both conserved end residues are part of each CDR3. Fields, in order: clone size, V gene, D gene, J gene, CDR3 protein, CDR3 DNA. A D gene is named only where the DNA matches it firmly. Expanded clones get a size class; other rows say once, few or many, or leave the size out.

>.|TRBV9|TRBD1|TRBJ1-3
CASSVEGATGNTIYF
TGTGCCAGCAGCGTAGAGGGGGCTACTGGAAACACCATATATTTT
>.|TRBV11-3|.|TRBJ2-2
CASSLPGTPNTGELFF
TGTGCCAGCAGCTTACCTGGGACCCCGAACACCGGGGAGCTGTTTTTT
>.|TRBV10-3|TRBD1|TRBJ1-3
CATSTQTGGSGNTIYF
TGTGCCACCTCTACACAAACAGGGGGCTCTGGAAACACCATATATTTT
>.|TRBV5-4|TRBD1|TRBJ1-1
CASSTPGQGARTEAFF
TGTGCCAGCAGCACACCGGGACAGGGGGCGCGCACTGAAGCTTTCTTT
>.|TRBV18|.|TRBJ2-6
CASSPPGQSVSGANVLTF
TGTGCCAGCTCACCACCCGGACAGTCCGTCTCTGGGGCCAACGTCCTGACTTTC
>.|TRBV4-1|TRBD2|TRBJ2-3
CASSLPRWTSGGAGSDTQYF
TGCGCCAGCAGCCTCCCGAGATGGACTAGCGGGGGGGCTGGCTCAGATACGCAGTATTTT
>.|TRBV7-2|TRBD1|TRBJ1-6
CASSRGQNNSPLHF
TGTGCCAGCAGCCGGGGACAGAATAATTCACCCCTCCACTTT
>.|TRBV19|.|TRBJ2-2
CASSIVTNTGELFF
TGTGCCAGTAGTATAGTAACAAACACCGGGGAGCTGTTTTTT
>.|TRBV4-3|TRBD1|TRBJ1-1
CASSQIEGAGTEAFF
TGCGCCAGCAGCCAAATAGAGGGGGCTGGGACTGAAGCTTTCTTT
>.|TRBV19|.|TRBJ1-5
CASSIQGVNQPQHF
TGTGCCAGTAGTATACAGGGCGTCAATCAGCCCCAGCATTTT
>.|TRBV7-9|.|TRBJ1-1
CASSFQGNTEAFF
TGTGCCAGCAGCTTCCAGGGGAACACTGAAGCTTTCTTT
>.|TRBV5-5|TRBD1|TRBJ1-5
CASSRQGQGNQPQHF
TGTGCCAGCAGCCGGCAGGGACAGGGTAATCAGCCCCAGCATTTT
>.|TRBV5-1|.|TRBJ2-7
CASSLWANAYEQYF
TGCGCCAGCAGCTTGTGGGCCAACGCCTACGAGCAGTACTTC
>.|TRBV11-3|TRBD1|TRBJ1-1
CASSHSPGQGAPEAFF
TGTGCCAGCAGTCATAGCCCGGGACAGGGGGCCCCTGAAGCTTTCTTT
>.|TRBV20-1|.|TRBJ2-1
CSAFYNEQFF
TGCAGTGCTTTTTACAATGAGCAGTTCTTC
>.|TRBV6-5|.|TRBJ1-2
CATYGIYGYTF
TGTGCCACCTACGGGATCTATGGCTACACCTTC
>.|TRBV25-1|.|TRBJ1-1
CASSEELLGTEAFF
TGTGCCAGCAGTGAAGAATTACTAGGCACTGAAGCTTTCTTT
>once|TRBV6-5|TRBD1|TRBJ1-1
CASKSGGVNEAFF
TGTGCCAGCAAATCAGGGGGGGTAAATGAAGCTTTCTTT
>.|TRBV14|TRBD1|TRBJ1-1
CASSRRTGQMNTEAFF
TGTGCCAGCAGCCGTAGGACAGGCCAAATGAACACTGAAGCTTTCTTT
>few|TRBV6-4|.|TRBJ2-5
CASSASPGQETQYF
TGTGCCAGCAGTGCTTCTCCGGGACAAGAGACCCAGTACTTC
>.|TRBV28|.|TRBJ1-1
CASSLSQRNTEAFF
TGTGCCAGCAGTTTATCACAGAGGAACACTGAAGCTTTCTTT
>.|TRBV14|.|TRBJ2-7
CASSLMGVYEQYF
TGTGCCAGCAGCCTCATGGGCGTTTACGAGCAGTACTTC
>.|TRBV11-3|TRBD1|TRBJ1-2
CASSRGQGEGGYTF
TGTGCCAGCAGCCGGGGACAGGGAGAAGGTGGCTACACCTTC
>.|TRBV29-1|TRBD1|TRBJ2-1
CSGQGAGKRNEQFF
TGCAGCGGTCAGGGGGCGGGGAAGAGGAATGAGCAGTTCTTC
>.|TRBV9|TRBD2|TRBJ2-7
CASSPGLGSSYEQYF
TGTGCCAGCAGCCCGGGACTAGGTAGCTCCTACGAGCAGTACTTC
>.|TRBV29-1|.|TRBJ1-2
CSVDHGTLYGYTF
TGCAGCGTTGATCACGGGACACTCTATGGCTACACCTTC
>.|TRBV28|.|TRBJ2-7
CASSFRAGRSEQYF
TGTGCCAGCAGTTTCAGGGCAGGGAGGTCCGAGCAGTACTTC
>.|TRBV29-1|.|TRBJ2-1
CSVEGGGHHNEQFF
TGCAGCGTTGAAGGAGGGGGGCATCACAATGAGCAGTTCTTC